The 9 T cell receptor beta chains presented below share a single source sample, sequenced in a study of cytomegalovirus exposure and HLA in healthy donors. PCR amplification relied on 60 Vbeta primers (plus 13 Jbeta primers). The data were produced by immunoSEQ multiplex PCR, yet TCRdb's version contains in-frame clones alone and is incomplete. The sample yields approximately 180,000 clones, roughly 81% seen once. What was sequenced was PBMCs. The receptors were sampled from a woman younger than 30 in good health and CMV-seropositive.

The chain carries TRBV7-6 and TRBJ2-7, with 12 bases lining up with TRBD2. This CDR3 contains 17 residues. Per germline, CDR1 SGHVS and CDR2 FNYEAQ. V was clipped by 5 bases and J by 7 bases; unmatched bases: 15. This CDR3 reads CASSRGQGRLAGEEQYF. CDR3 DNA sequence: TGTGCCAGCAGCCGGGGACAGGGCAGACTAGCGGGGGAAGAGCAGTACTTC.

The V call is TRBV19, the J call TRBJ2-1, with 8 bases fitting TRBD2. The germline CDR1 and CDR2 sequences are LNHDA and SQIVND (reference sequence). Unmatched junction bases numbered 24, after V lost 7 bases and J lost 10 bases. The CDR3 sequence is 18 residues long. The CDR3 here is CASMATREAGVRKGEQFF. The CDR3 bases are TGTGCCAGTATGGCCACTAGAGAAGCGGGGGTCCGCAAGGGGGAGCAGTTCTTC.

The chain couples TRBV18 to TRBJ2-2, with D possibly matching TRBD1 (6 bases). Germline CDR1 is KGHSH and CDR2 is LQKENI. This CDR3 region has 16 residues. Trimming removed 3 bases from V and 0 bases from J, with 11 bases in between. CDR3 sequence: CASSPSAGANTGELFF. CDR3 nucleotide sequence: TGTGCCAGCTCACCGTCGGCAGGGGCGAACACCGGGGAGCTGTTTTTT.

The chain has TRBV28 and TRBJ2-7; 9 bases are shared with TRBD1. Per the germline V gene, CDR1 is MDHEN and CDR2 is SYDVKM. The V gene end was trimmed by 5 bases and the J gene end by 2 bases; junction bases not matched to a gene: 4. The CDR3 loop spans 14 amino acids. The CDR3 sequence is CASSTGTGPYEQYF. CDR3 in DNA: TGTGCCAGCAGTACCGGGACAGGGCCCTACGAGCAGTACTTC.

The rearrangement links TRBV5-4 to TRBJ2-7; D perhaps matches TRBD2 (6 bases). Trimming removed 1 base at V and 0 bases at J, with 17 bases between. In germline, CDR1 is SGHNT, CDR2 YYREEE (reference sequence). The CDR3 sequence is 17 residues long. The CDR3 DNA reads TGTGCCAGCAGCTTGCGCGGCGGCGGGGAGAGCTCCTACGAGCAGTACTTC. Its translation: CASSLRGGGESSYEQYF.

The V call is TRBV28, the J call TRBJ1-1; D call uncertain. Germline V gene lookup returns CDR1 MDHEN and CDR2 SYDVKM. This CDR3 has 16 amino acids. The V and J ends lost 5 bases and 1 base respectively, with 17 bases between them. CDR3 residues: CASSRGEGGPNTEAFF. DNA of the CDR3: TGTGCCAGCAGTCGCGGTGAGGGAGGGCCGAACACTGAAGCTTTCTTT.

This clone was found a few times. This chain connects TRBV6-1 to TRBJ2-1, with TRBD2 matching 9 bases. Germline V CDR1 and CDR2: MNHNS, SASEGT. This CDR3 has 15 amino acids. V lost 3 bases to trimming and J lost 8 bases; unmatched junction nucleotides: 8. CDR3 coding DNA: TGTGCCAGCAGTGAGGAAGCGGGGGGACGTGATGAGCAGTTCTTC. It encodes CASSEEAGGRDEQFF.

This chain joins TRBV18 and TRBJ2-5; 7 bases line up with TRBD2. The CDR3 runs to 16 residues. J lost 1 base, V lost 2 bases, and 7 bases had no gene match. Germline V gives CDR1 KGHSH, CDR2 LQKENI. CDR3 in amino acids: CASSPDSGAGQETQYF. The CDR3 DNA reads as TGTGCCAGCTCACCAGACAGCGGGGCTGGCCAAGAGACCCAGTACTTC.

This chain links TRBV6-5 with TRBJ1-5; TRBD1 agrees at 7 bases. The CDR3 spans 13 residues. J was trimmed by 7 bases and V by 5 bases; bases with no gene match: 5. CDR1 MNHEY and CDR2 SVGAGI come from the germline V gene. CDR3 protein: CASSAQGVQPQHF. Here the CDR3 DNA reads TGTGCCAGCAGTGCCCAGGGGGTACAGCCCCAGCATTTT.